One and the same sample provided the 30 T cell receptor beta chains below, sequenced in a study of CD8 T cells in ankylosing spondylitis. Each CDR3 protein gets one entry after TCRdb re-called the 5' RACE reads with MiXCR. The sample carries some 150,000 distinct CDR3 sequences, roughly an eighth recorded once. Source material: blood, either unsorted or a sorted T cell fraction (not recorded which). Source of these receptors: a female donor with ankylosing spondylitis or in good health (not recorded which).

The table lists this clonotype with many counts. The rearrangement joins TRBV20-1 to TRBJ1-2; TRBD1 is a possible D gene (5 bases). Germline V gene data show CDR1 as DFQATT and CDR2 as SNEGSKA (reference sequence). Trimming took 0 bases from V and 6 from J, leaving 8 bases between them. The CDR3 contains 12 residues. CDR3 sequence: CSARETGHGYTF. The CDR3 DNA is TGCAGTGCTAGAGAGACGGGGCATGGCTACACCTTC.

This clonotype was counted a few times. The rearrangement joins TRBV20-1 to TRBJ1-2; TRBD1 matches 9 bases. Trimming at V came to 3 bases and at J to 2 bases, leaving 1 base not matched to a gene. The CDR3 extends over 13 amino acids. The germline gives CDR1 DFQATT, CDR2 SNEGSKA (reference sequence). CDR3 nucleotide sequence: TGCAGTGCTAGGGGACAGGGAAACTATGGCTACACCTTC. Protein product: CSARGQGNYGYTF.

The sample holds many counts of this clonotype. The CDR3 region has the DNA TGTGCCAGCAGCCAAGTGGGTCTGGAGCAGTACTTC. Its protein is CASSQVGLEQYF. The V gene is TRBV3-1, the J gene TRBJ2-7; D gene unclear. V shed 1 base and J shed 7 bases, with 8 bases lying between them. CDR3 length: 12 amino acids. Germline values: CDR1 LGHDT, CDR2 YNNKEL (reference sequence).

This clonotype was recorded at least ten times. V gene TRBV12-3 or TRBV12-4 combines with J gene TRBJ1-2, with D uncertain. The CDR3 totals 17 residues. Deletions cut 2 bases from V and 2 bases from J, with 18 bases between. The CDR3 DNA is TGTGCCAGCAGTTTAAGGCACAGTGTGACAAACAACTATGGCTACACCTTC. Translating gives CASSLRHSVTNNYGYTF.

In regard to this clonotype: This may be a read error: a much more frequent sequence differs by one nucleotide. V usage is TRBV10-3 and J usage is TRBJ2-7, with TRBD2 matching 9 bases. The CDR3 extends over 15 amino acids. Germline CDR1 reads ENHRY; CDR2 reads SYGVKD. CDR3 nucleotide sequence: TGTGCCATCAGTGAACGTAGCGGGAGATCGGGCGAGCAGCACTTC. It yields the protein CAISERSGRSGEQHF.

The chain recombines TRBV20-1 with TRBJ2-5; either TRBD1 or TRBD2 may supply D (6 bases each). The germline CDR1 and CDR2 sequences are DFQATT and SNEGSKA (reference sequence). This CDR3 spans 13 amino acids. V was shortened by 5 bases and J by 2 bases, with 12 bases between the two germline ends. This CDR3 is CSARRGAQETQYF. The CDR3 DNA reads TGCAGTGCTCGAAGGGGGGCACAAGAGACCCAGTACTTC.

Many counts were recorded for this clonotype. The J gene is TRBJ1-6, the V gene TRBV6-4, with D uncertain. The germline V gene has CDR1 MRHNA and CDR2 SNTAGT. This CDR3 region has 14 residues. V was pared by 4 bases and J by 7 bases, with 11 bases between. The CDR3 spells CASSVTPGNSPLHF. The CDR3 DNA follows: TGTGCCAGCAGTGTGACACCTGGGAATTCACCCCTCCACTTT.

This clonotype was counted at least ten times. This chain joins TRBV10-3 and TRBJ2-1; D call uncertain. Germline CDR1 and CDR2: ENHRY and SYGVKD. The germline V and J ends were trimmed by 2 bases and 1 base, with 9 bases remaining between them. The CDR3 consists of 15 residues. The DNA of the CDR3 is TGTGCCATCAGTGAGAGCCAGGATTCCTACAATGAGCAGTTCTTC. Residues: CAISESQDSYNEQFF.

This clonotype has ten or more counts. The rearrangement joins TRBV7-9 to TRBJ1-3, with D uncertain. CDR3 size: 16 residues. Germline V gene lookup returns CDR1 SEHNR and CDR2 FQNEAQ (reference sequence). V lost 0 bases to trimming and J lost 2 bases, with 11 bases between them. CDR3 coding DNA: TGTGCCAGCAGCTTAGCGCGTGTGGGTGCTGGAAACACCATATATTTT. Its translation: CASSLARVGAGNTIYF. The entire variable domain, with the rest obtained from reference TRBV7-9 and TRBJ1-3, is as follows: DTGVSQNPRHKITKRGQNVTFRCDPISEHNRLYWYRQTLGQGPEFLTYFQNEAQLEKSRLLSDRFSAERPKGSFSTLEIQRTEQGDSAMYLCASSLARVGAGNTIYFGEGSWLTVV.

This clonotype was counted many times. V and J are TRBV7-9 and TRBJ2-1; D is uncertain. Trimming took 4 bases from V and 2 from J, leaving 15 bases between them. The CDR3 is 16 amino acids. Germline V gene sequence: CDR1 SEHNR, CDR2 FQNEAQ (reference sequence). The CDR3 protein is CASSSGLPSAYNEQFF. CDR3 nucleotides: TGTGCCAGCAGCTCGGGTCTACCCAGCGCCTACAATGAGCAGTTCTTC.

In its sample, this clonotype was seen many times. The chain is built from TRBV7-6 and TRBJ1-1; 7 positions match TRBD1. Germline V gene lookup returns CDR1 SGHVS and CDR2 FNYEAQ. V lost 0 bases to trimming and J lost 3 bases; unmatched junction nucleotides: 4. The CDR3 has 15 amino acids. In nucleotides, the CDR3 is TGTGCCAGCAGCTTAGCGACAGGGACCCACACTGAAGCTTTCTTT. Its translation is CASSLATGTHTEAFF.

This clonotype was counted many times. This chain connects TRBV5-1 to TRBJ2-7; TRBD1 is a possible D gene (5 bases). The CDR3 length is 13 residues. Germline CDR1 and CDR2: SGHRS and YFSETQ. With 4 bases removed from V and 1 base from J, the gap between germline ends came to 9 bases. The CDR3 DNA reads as TGCGCCAGCAGCAAGCAGGGTTCCTACGAGCAGTACTTC. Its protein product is CASSKQGSYEQYF.

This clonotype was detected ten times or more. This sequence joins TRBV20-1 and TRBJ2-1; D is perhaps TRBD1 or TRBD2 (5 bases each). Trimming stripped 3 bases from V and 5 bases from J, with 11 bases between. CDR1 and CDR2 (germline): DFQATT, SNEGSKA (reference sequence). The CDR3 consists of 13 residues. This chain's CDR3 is CSASGDGHNEQFF. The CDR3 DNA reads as TGCAGTGCTAGTGGGGACGGGCACAATGAGCAGTTCTTC.

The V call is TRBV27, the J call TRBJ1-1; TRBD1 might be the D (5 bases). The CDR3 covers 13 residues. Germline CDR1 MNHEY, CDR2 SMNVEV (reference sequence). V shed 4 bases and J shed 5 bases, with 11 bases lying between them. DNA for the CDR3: TGTGCCAGCAGTTATCAGGGCGGTACTGAAGCTTTCTTT. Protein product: CASSYQGGTEAFF.

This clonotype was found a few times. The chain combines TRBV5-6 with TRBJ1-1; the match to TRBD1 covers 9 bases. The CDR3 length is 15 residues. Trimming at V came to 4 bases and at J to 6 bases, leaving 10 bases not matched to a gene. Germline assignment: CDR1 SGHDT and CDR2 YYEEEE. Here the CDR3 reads CASSPRDRAIPEAFF. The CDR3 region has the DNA TGTGCCAGCAGCCCAAGGGACAGGGCGATCCCTGAAGCTTTCTTT.

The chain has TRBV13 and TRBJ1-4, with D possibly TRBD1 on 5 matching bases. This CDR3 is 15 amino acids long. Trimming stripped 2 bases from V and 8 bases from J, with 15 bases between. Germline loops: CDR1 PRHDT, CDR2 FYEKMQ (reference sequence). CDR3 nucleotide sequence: TGTGCCAGCAGCTTACAGGGTTCAGGGAGGGAAAAACTGTTTTTT. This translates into CASSLQGSGREKLFF. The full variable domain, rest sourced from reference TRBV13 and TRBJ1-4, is AAGVIQSPRHLIKEKRETATLKCYPIPRHDTVYWYQQGPGQDPQFLISFYEKMQSDKGSIPDRFSAQQFSDYHSELNMSSLELGDSALYFCASSLQGSGREKLFFGSGTQLSVL.

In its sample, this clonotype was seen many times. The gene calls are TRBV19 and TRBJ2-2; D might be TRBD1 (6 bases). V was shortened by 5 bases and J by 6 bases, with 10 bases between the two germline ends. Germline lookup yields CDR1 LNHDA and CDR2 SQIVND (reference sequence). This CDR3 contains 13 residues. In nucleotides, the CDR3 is TGTGCCAGTAGTCAGGGGCCGGCCGGGGAGCTGTTTTTT. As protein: CASSQGPAGELFF.

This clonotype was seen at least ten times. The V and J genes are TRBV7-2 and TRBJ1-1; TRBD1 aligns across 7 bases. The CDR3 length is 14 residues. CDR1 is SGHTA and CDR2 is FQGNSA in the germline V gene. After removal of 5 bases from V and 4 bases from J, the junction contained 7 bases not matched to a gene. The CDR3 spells CASSQRRDSTEAFF. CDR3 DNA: TGTGCCAGCAGCCAACGTCGGGACAGCACTGAAGCTTTCTTT.

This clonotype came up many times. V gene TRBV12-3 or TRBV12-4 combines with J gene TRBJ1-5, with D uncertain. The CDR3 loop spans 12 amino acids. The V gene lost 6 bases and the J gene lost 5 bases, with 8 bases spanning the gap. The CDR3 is CASRNTDQPQHF. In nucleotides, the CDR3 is TGTGCCAGCAGAAACACTGATCAGCCCCAGCATTTT.

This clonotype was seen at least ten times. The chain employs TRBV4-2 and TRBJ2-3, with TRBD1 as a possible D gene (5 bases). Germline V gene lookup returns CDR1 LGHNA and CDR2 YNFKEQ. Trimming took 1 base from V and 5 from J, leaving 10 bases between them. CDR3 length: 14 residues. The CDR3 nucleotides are TGTGCCAGCAGCCAAGGGGGCGCGATAGATACGCAGTATTTT. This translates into CASSQGGAIDTQYF.

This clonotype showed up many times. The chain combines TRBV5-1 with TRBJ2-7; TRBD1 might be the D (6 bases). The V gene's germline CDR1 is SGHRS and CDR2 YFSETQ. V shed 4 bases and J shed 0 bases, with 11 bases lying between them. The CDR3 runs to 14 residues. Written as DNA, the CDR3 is TGCGCCAGCAGCCAGGACAGCCGCTCCTACGAGCAGTACTTC. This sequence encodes CASSQDSRSYEQYF.

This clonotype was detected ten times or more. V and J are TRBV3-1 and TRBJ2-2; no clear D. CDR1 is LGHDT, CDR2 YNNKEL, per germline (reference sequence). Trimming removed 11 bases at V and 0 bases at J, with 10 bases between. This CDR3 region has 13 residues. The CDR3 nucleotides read TGTGCCGCCAGACTCCCGAACACCGGGGAGCTGTTTTTT. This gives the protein CAARLPNTGELFF.

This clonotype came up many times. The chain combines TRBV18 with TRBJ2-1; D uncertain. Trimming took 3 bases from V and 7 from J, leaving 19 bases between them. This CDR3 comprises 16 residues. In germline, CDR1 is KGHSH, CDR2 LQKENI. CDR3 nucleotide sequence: TGTGCCAGCTCACCTCCGAATGGCCAATATCAGAATGAGCAGTTCTTC. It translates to CASSPPNGQYQNEQFF.

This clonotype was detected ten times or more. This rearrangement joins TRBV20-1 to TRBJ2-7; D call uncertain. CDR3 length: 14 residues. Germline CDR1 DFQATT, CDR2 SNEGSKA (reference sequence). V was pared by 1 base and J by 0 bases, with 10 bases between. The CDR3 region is CSARVLGHSYEQYF. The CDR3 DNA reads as TGCAGTGCTAGAGTCCTCGGTCACTCCTACGAGCAGTACTTC.

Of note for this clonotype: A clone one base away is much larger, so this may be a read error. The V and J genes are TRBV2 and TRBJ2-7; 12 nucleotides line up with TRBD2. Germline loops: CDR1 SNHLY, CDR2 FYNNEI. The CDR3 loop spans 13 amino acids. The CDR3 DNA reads TGTGTCAGCAGTGAAGATTGGCTAGCGGGGGGGACCTTC. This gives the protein CVSSEDWLAGGTF.

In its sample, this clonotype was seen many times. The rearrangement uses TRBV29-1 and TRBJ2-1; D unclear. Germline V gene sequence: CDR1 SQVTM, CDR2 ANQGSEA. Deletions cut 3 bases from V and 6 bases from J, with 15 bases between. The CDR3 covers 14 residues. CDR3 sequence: CSVEDGFFGNEQFF. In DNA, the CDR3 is TGCAGCGTTGAGGATGGGTTTTTTGGCAATGAGCAGTTCTTC.

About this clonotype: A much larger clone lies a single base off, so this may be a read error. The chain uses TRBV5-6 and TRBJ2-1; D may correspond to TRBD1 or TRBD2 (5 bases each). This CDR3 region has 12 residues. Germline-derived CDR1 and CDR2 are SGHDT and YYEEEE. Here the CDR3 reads CASYSGTNGQFF. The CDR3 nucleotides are TGTGCCAGCTACTCCGGGACCAATGGGCAGTTCTTC.

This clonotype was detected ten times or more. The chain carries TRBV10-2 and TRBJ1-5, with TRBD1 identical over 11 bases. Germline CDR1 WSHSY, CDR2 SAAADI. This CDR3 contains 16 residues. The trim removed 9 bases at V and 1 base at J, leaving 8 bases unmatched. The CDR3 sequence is CASRDRGFGSNQPQHF. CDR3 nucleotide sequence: TGCGCCAGTCGGGACAGGGGGTTCGGGAGCAATCAGCCCCAGCATTTT.

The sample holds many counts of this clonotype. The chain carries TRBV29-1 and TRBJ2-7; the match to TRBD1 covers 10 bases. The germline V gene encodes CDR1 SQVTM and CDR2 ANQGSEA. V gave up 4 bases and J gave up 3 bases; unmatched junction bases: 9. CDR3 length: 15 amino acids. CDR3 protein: CSVVSLRTGGYEQYF. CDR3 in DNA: TGCAGCGTTGTATCCTTAAGGACAGGGGGCTACGAGCAGTACTTC.

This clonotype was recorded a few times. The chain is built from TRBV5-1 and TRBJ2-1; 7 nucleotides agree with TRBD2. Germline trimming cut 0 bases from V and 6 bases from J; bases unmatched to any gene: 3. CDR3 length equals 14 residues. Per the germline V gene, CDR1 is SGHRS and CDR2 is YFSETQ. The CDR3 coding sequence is TGCGCCAGCAGCTTGGGGGAGGGCCTCAATGAGCAGTTCTTC. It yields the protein CASSLGEGLNEQFF.